Shown below are 28 T cell receptor beta chains from a single sample sequenced in a study of blood T cell repertoires in COVID-19. Only in-frame clones appear in the TCRdb table, and some are missing; sequencing was by immunoSEQ multiplex PCR. The data contain roughly 200,000 clones, less than 90% of them singletons. The sequenced material came from peripheral blood. The source is a human donor in a cohort sampled during active COVID-19.

The chain employs TRBV7-9 and TRBJ2-2; TRBD2 matches at 10 bases. CDR1 and CDR2 (germline): SEHNR, FQNEAQ (reference sequence). The CDR3 has 14 residues. Unmatched junction bases numbered 3, after V lost 7 bases and J lost 4 bases. Here the CDR3 DNA reads TGTGCCAGCACTAGCGGGGGTATCACCGGGGAGCTGTTTTTT. Encoded protein: CASTSGGITGELFF.

The chain joins TRBV4-2 to TRBJ1-2; 11 bases match TRBD1. The CDR3 covers 14 residues. With 8 bases clipped from V and 8 bases from J, the junction kept 10 bases outside the gene matches. Germline V gene lookup returns CDR1 LGHNA and CDR2 YNFKEQ. CDR3: CASGTGTGGFGYTF. CDR3 DNA: TGTGCCAGCGGAACCGGGACAGGGGGGTTCGGCTACACCTTC.

The CDR3 protein is CASSIQRGTGELFF. The CDR3 nucleotides read TGTGCCAGTAGTATCCAGCGGGGGACCGGGGAGCTGTTTTTT. The V gene is TRBV19, the J gene TRBJ2-2, with 8 bases lining up with TRBD2. V lost 3 bases to trimming and J lost 5 bases; unmatched junction nucleotides: 2. CDR3 length: 14 residues. Germline CDR1 and CDR2: LNHDA and SQIVND (reference sequence).

The chain employs TRBV19 and TRBJ2-1; D remains unclear. The germline V gene encodes CDR1 LNHDA and CDR2 SQIVND (reference sequence). The CDR3 has 11 residues. Trimming shortened V by 3 bases and J by 10 bases, and 7 bases separated the two germline ends. As DNA, the CDR3 is TGTGCCAGTAGTATCGTGGGCGAGCAGTTCTTC. It encodes CASSIVGEQFF.

The rearrangement uses TRBV5-1 and TRBJ1-2; TRBD1 agrees at 7 bases. V gave up 3 bases and J gave up 4 bases; unmatched junction bases: 6. The germline CDR1 and CDR2 sequences are SGHRS and YFSETQ. CDR3 length equals 14 residues. The CDR3 DNA follows: TGCGCCAGCAGCTCGGCAGGGGGATTCTATGGCTACACCTTC. Protein: CASSSAGGFYGYTF.

This clone was seen a single time. The genes are TRBV28 and TRBJ1-3; D is perhaps TRBD1 (5 bases). The CDR3 length is 17 residues. Germline CDR1 reads MDHEN; CDR2 reads SYDVKM. The V end lost 8 bases, the J end lost 8 bases, and 28 bases lay between the germline ends. The CDR3 spells CASSPASRGIIGDTIYF. Written as DNA, the CDR3 is TGTGCCAGCTCACCAGCTAGTAGGGGTATCATTGGGGACACCATATATTTT.

The rearrangement uses TRBV3-1 (or the pseudogene TRBV3-2) and TRBJ2-2; 12 nucleotides line up with TRBD2. Trimming took 4 bases from V and 7 from J; bases not matched to a gene: 4. Germline loops: CDR1 LGHDT, CDR2 YNNKEL (reference sequence). The CDR3 has 15 residues. CDR3 nucleotides: TGTGCCAGCAGCCTCCGGACTAGCGGGAACGGGGAGCTGTTTTTT. This codes for CASSLRTSGNGELFF.

This chain uses TRBV5-1 with TRBJ1-2; 8 nucleotides align to TRBD1. The CDR3 is 15 residues long. The germline V gene encodes CDR1 SGHRS and CDR2 YFSETQ. The V gene end was trimmed by 4 bases and the J gene end by 3 bases; junction bases not matched to a gene: 8. CDR3 coding DNA: TGCGCCAGCAGCGGAGGACAGGGCATTGACTATGGCTACACCTTC. It translates to CASSGGQGIDYGYTF.

This sequence joins TRBV6-6 and TRBJ1-1; D is uncertain. CDR3 length: 14 residues. The V gene's germline CDR1 is MNHNY and CDR2 SVGAGI (reference sequence). The V end lost 2 bases, the J end lost 0 bases, and 7 bases lay between the germline ends. CDR3 DNA sequence: TGTGCCAGCAGTTACCTAACGTTGAACACTGAAGCTTTCTTT. It specifies CASSYLTLNTEAFF.

The V and J genes are TRBV11-2 and TRBJ2-5; 7 positions agree with TRBD1. Germline-derived CDR1 and CDR2 are SGHAT and FQNNGV. V was clipped by 5 bases and J by 3 bases; unmatched bases: 3. The CDR3 runs to 13 residues. The CDR3 sequence is CASSLGQKETQYF. The DNA of the CDR3 is TGTGCCAGCAGCCTGGGACAGAAAGAGACCCAGTACTTC.

The chain uses TRBV4-1 and TRBJ2-7; 10 positions match TRBD2. Germline CDR1 MGHRA, CDR2 YSYEKL. There are 17 residues in the CDR3. V was pared by 0 bases and J by 3 bases, with 8 bases of the junction left unmatched. The CDR3 is CASSQEDGLAAHYEQYF. The CDR3, as DNA: TGCGCCAGCAGCCAAGAGGACGGACTAGCGGCTCACTACGAGCAGTACTTC.

J is TRBJ1-2 and V is TRBV28; 8 bases fit TRBD1. CDR1 is MDHEN, CDR2 SYDVKM, per germline. The CDR3 length is 15 residues. The trim removed 6 bases at V and 2 bases at J, leaving 8 bases unmatched. The CDR3 region has the DNA TGTGCCAGCAGACCCTGGACAGGGACCAACTATGGCTACACCTTC. The encoded protein is CASRPWTGTNYGYTF.

The chain carries TRBV7-9 and TRBJ2-3, with 14 bases fitting TRBD2. The CDR3 is 16 residues long. The trim removed 3 bases at V and 6 bases at J, leaving 5 bases unmatched. Germline V CDR1 and CDR2: SEHNR, FQNEAQ (reference sequence). The CDR3 is CASSLGLAGAADTQYF. The DNA for the CDR3 is TGTGCCAGCAGCTTGGGACTAGCGGGGGCGGCGGATACGCAGTATTTT.

This clone has a handful of counts. This chain joins TRBV6-2 or TRBV6-3 and TRBJ2-7; the D gene is possibly TRBD2 (6 bases). Deletions cut 7 bases from V and 3 bases from J, with 16 bases between. Germline assignment: CDR1 MNHEY and CDR2 SVGEGT. This CDR3 spans 14 amino acids. For the CDR3, the DNA is TGTGCCAGCACCCCCCGGTCGGGGGTCTACGAGCAGTACTTC. It encodes CASTPRSGVYEQYF.

The V call is TRBV19, the J call TRBJ2-1; TRBD2 matches 7 bases. This CDR3 is 15 amino acids long. V gave up 6 bases and J gave up 8 bases; unmatched junction bases: 13. Germline V lookup: CDR1 LNHDA, CDR2 SQIVND (reference sequence). This CDR3 reads CASSPWGGKRHEQFF. DNA for the CDR3: TGTGCCAGTAGCCCCTGGGGGGGGAAAAGGCATGAGCAGTTCTTC.

The V and J genes are TRBV21-1 and TRBJ2-5; the table assigns TRBD2, which was not confirmed against the DNA. TRBV21-1 is recorded as a pseudogene. CDR3 size: 16 residues. CDR3 in DNA: TGTGCCAGCAGCACTGGACTAGCGGGAGTGCGGGAGACCCAGTACTTC. Encoded protein: CASSTGLAGVRETQYF.

The rearrangement joins TRBV18 to TRBJ2-5; D is undetermined. Germline V gene data show CDR1 as KGHSH and CDR2 as LQKENI. This CDR3 comprises 15 residues. Trimming cost V 3 bases and J 4 bases, with 15 bases left between them. The CDR3 here is CASSPVRNIVETQYF. The CDR3, as DNA: TGTGCCAGCTCACCGGTGAGGAACATAGTAGAGACCCAGTACTTC.

The chain recombines TRBV10-3 with TRBJ1-2; 7 positions agree with TRBD1. CDR1 and CDR2 (germline): ENHRY, SYGVKD. The J segment lost 2 bases and the V segment lost 10 bases, leaving 10 bases of the junction unmatched. The CDR3 covers 14 residues. The DNA for the CDR3 is TGTGCCAGCCAAGACGGGACAGCCAACTATGGCTACACCTTC. Translating it yields CASQDGTANYGYTF.

This clone showed up just a few times. The rearrangement links TRBV28 to TRBJ1-6, with D maybe TRBD1 (6 bases). This CDR3 spans 14 amino acids. Trimming pared 3 bases from V and 7 bases from J, leaving 10 bases between. Germline loops: CDR1 MDHEN, CDR2 SYDVKM. CDR3 amino acids: CASSFYRDNSPLHF. The CDR3 region has the DNA TGTGCCAGCAGTTTTTACAGGGACAATTCACCCCTCCACTTT.

The V gene is TRBV6-5, the J gene TRBJ2-1; 11 bases are a match to TRBD2. Germline CDR1 and CDR2: MNHEY and SVGAGI. V trimming: 7 bases; J trimming: 7 bases; junction bases outside the gene matches: 9. CDR3 size: 15 residues. Written as DNA, the CDR3 is TGTGCCAGCACCAAAGCGGGACTAGCGGCTAATGAGCAGTTCTTC. Residues: CASTKAGLAANEQFF.

This clone occurred once. The J gene is TRBJ1-3, the V gene TRBV6-1, with D uncertain. The V end was cut by 0 bases, the J end by 4 bases, with 4 bases between. Per the germline V gene, CDR1 is MNHNS and CDR2 is SASEGT. The CDR3 loop spans 13 amino acids. The CDR3 coding sequence is TGTGCCAGCAGTGAAGCGCGCGGAAACACCATATATTTT. This sequence encodes CASSEARGNTIYF.

The chain employs TRBV3-1 (or the pseudogene TRBV3-2) and TRBJ2-4; maybe TRBD1 (6 bases). Per germline, CDR1 LGHDT and CDR2 YNNKEL (reference sequence). The CDR3 length is 12 residues. V was shortened by 5 bases and J by 14 bases, with 16 bases between the two germline ends. For the CDR3, the DNA is TGTGCCAGCAGCAACCCCGACAGGTGGAAGTACTTC. Protein: CASSNPDRWKYF.

CDR3 in amino acids: CASSSLQGGYRMNTEAFF. DNA for the CDR3: TGCGCCAGCAGCTCGTTACAGGGGGGGTATCGGATGAACACTGAAGCTTTCTTT. The chain is built from TRBV5-1 and TRBJ1-1, with 8 bases identical to TRBD1. The length of the CDR3 is 18 residues. The J segment lost 0 bases and the V segment lost 3 bases, leaving 13 bases of the junction unmatched. Germline assignment: CDR1 SGHRS and CDR2 YFSETQ.

The J gene is TRBJ1-2, the V gene TRBV5-6; 10 bases are a match to TRBD1. This CDR3 has 15 amino acids. Germline V gene data show CDR1 as SGHDT and CDR2 as YYEEEE. V gave up 6 bases and J gave up 2 bases; unmatched junction bases: 7. CDR3 DNA sequence: TGTGCCAGCAAAGGGGGGACAGGGGCGAACTATGGCTACACCTTC. Its protein product is CASKGGTGANYGYTF.

This clone came up once. This CDR3 is CASSLVSQAVVRETQYF. The CDR3 DNA reads TGTGCCAGCAGCTTAGTATCCCAGGCAGTGGTTCGAGAGACCCAGTACTTC. This chain uses TRBV7-8 with TRBJ2-5, with no clear D. This CDR3 has 17 residues. The germline V and J ends were trimmed by 1 base and 4 bases, with 19 bases remaining between them. Germline assignment: CDR1 SGHVS and CDR2 FQNEAQ.

CDR3 nucleotides: TGTGCCAGCAGCAAAGAGCGTTGCCGGCACGAGCAGTACTTC. Protein sequence: CASSKERCRHEQYF. V usage is TRBV21-1 and J usage is TRBJ2-7; the D call in the table, TRBD2, was not verified against the DNA. TRBV21-1 is marked as a pseudogene. The CDR3 runs to 14 residues.

The rearrangement uses TRBV18 and TRBJ2-5; 7 nucleotides align to TRBD1. The CDR3 is 14 amino acids. The germline CDR1 and CDR2 sequences are KGHSH and LQKENI. The junction had 6 bases not matched to a gene; V was cut back by 6 bases and J by 2 bases. CDR3: CASSSTGAQETQYF. The CDR3 DNA reads TGTGCCAGCTCGTCAACAGGGGCTCAAGAGACCCAGTACTTC.

Here the CDR3 reads CASSPGQERQPQHF. CDR3 in DNA: TGTGCCAGCAGTCCAGGACAGGAGAGGCAGCCCCAGCATTTT. The chain uses TRBV27 and TRBJ1-5, with 7 bases lining up with TRBD1. From germline, CDR1 is MNHEY and CDR2 SMNVEV (reference sequence). CDR3 length equals 14 residues. V lost 5 bases, J lost 7 bases, and 8 bases stayed unmatched.